The 18 T cell receptor beta chains below come from one sample, sequenced in a study of blood T cell repertoires in COVID-19 (dated by TCRdb to the early 2020s). Library preparation employed the immunoSEQ multiplex PCR assay. TCRdb's version of the immuneACCESS table is confined to in-frame rearrangements and falls short of the full clone set. An unresolved V gene accounts for under half of the shortfall where checked; the remainder is of unknown origin. Recorded for this sample are some 120,000 clones; 65% to 90% of them occurred a single time. Under 8% of the sample comes from the top ten. The sequenced material came from peripheral blood. These receptor sequences come from a man of 80 years or more with active or convalescent COVID-19.

The chain carries TRBV10-3 and TRBJ1-5; D not resolved. Germline assignment: CDR1 ENHRY and CDR2 SYGVKD. V lost 10 bases and J 3 bases, leaving 16 bases between the germline ends. The CDR3 sequence is 14 residues long. CDR3 protein: CATNPTANNQPQHF. In DNA, the CDR3 is TGTGCCACCAACCCTACAGCCAACAATCAGCCCCAGCATTTT.

This clone was picked up one time. CDR3 protein: CASSSGTGYSNTQYF. The CDR3 nucleotides are TGTGCCAGCAGTTCCGGGACAGGGTATTCAAATACGCAGTATTTT. The rearrangement uses TRBV6-5 and TRBJ2-3; 9 bases map to TRBD1. The trim removed 4 bases at V and 7 bases at J, leaving 9 bases unmatched. In germline, CDR1 is MNHEY, CDR2 SVGAGI. The CDR3 consists of 15 residues.

This clone was recorded only once. The chain couples TRBV29-1 to TRBJ1-1, with D possibly being TRBD1 (6 bases). This CDR3 spans 16 amino acids. Germline CDR1 reads SQVTM; CDR2 reads ANQGSEA. As DNA, the CDR3 is TGCAGTCCGGGAGCGGTGGTAGGGGGGGTTGGCACTGAAGCTTTCTTT. Its translation is CSPGAVVGGVGTEAFF.

This chain uses TRBV3-1 (or the pseudogene TRBV3-2) with TRBJ2-3; no clear D gene. V was trimmed by 4 bases and J by 2 bases, leaving 16 bases between them. Per germline, CDR1 LGHDT and CDR2 YNNKEL (reference sequence). CDR3 size: 16 residues. The CDR3 DNA follows: TGTGCCAGCAGCCTAGTGCCCCTTAGTCCCACAGATACGCAGTATTTT. Translating gives CASSLVPLSPTDTQYF.

A single count supports this clone. V and J are TRBV6-4 and TRBJ1-4, with D possibly TRBD1 on 5 matching bases. The CDR3 sequence is 15 residues long. V was cut by 3 bases and J by 6 bases, with 14 bases left in between. Germline CDR1 is MRHNA and CDR2 is SNTAGT. This CDR3 reads CASSEWAGSDEKLFF. The CDR3 bases are TGTGCCAGCAGTGAGTGGGCAGGGTCGGATGAAAAACTGTTTTTT.

The V call is TRBV9, the J call TRBJ2-5; D is unclear. CDR1 is SGDLS, CDR2 YYNGEE, per germline. Trimming shortened V by 6 bases and J by 1 base, and 13 bases separated the two germline ends. This CDR3 region has 14 residues. The CDR3 sequence is CASTPSWAQETQYF. The DNA for the CDR3 is TGTGCCAGCACCCCCTCCTGGGCCCAAGAGACCCAGTACTTC.

This clone was observed many times. The V and J genes are TRBV15 and TRBJ2-1; 9 bases align to TRBD1. Germline V gene lookup returns CDR1 LNHNV and CDR2 YYDKDF (reference sequence). The CDR3 consists of 15 residues. V was clipped by 4 bases and J by 8 bases; unmatched bases: 9. The CDR3: CATSIAGQGSDEQFF. The CDR3, as DNA: TGTGCCACCAGCATAGCTGGACAGGGGAGCGATGAGCAGTTCTTC.

CDR3 loop: CASSHPLDGRNIQYF. The CDR3 bases are TGTGCCAGCAGCCATCCTCTTGACGGGAGGAACATTCAGTACTTC. This chain links TRBV3-1 (or the pseudogene TRBV3-2) with TRBJ2-4; 7 bases fit TRBD2. Germline trimming cut 3 bases from V and 7 bases from J; bases unmatched to any gene: 9. CDR3 size: 15 residues. In germline, CDR1 is LGHDT, CDR2 YNNKEL (reference sequence).

This chain links TRBV12-3 or TRBV12-4 with TRBJ2-1, with D uncertain. The ends were cut back, 6 bases at V and 8 bases at J, with 8 bases in the middle. The CDR3 has 11 amino acids. The CDR3 nucleotides are TGTGCCAGCAGGTTCAATTATGAGCAGTTCTTC. Its protein product is CASRFNYEQFF.

The rearrangement links TRBV28 to TRBJ1-1, with 7 bases matching TRBD1. Germline loops: CDR1 MDHEN, CDR2 SYDVKM. The trim removed 5 bases at V and 1 base at J, leaving 13 bases unmatched. The CDR3 contains 17 residues. CDR3 sequence: CASSPSLHRGANTEAFF. CDR3 DNA sequence: TGTGCCAGCAGTCCAAGCCTACACAGGGGCGCGAACACTGAAGCTTTCTTT. The full variable domain, its missing parts supplied by reference TRBV28 and TRBJ1-1, is DVKVTQSSRYLVKRTGEKVFLECVQDMDHENMFWYRQDPGLGLRLIYFSYDVKMKEKGDIPEGYSVSREKKERFSLILESASTNQTSMYLCASSPSLHRGANTEAFFGQGTRLTVV.

The CDR3 DNA is TGTGCCAGCAGCCTCCCCGGACAGGAGAACACTGAAGCTTTCTTT. It translates to CASSLPGQENTEAFF. This sequence joins TRBV7-9 and TRBJ1-1; TRBD1 matches at 7 bases. This CDR3 is 15 amino acids long. In germline, CDR1 is SEHNR, CDR2 FQNEAQ (reference sequence). V lost 5 bases and J lost 1; bases outside the gene matches: 7. Full variable domain (remainder filled in from reference TRBV7-9 and TRBJ1-1): DTGVSQNPRHKITKRGQNVTFRCDPISEHNRLYWYRQTLGQGPEFLTYFQNEAQLEKSRLLSDRFSAERPKGSFSTLEIQRTEQGDSAMYLCASSLPGQENTEAFFGQGTRLTVV.

Only one count was recorded for this clone. This chain links TRBV12-3 or TRBV12-4 with TRBJ1-5, with D hard to call. With 6 bases removed from V and 5 bases from J, the gap between germline ends came to 8 bases. CDR3 length: 12 amino acids. CDR3 protein: CASSQTDQPQHF. CDR3 coding DNA: TGTGCCAGCAGCCAAACTGATCAGCCCCAGCATTTT.

V and J are TRBV12-3 or TRBV12-4 and TRBJ2-5; no reliable D call. Trimming cost V 2 bases and J 5 bases, with 9 bases left between them. The CDR3 is 13 residues long. CDR3 DNA sequence: TGTGCCAGCAGTTTAAGAGCGCTGGAGACCCAGTACTTC. This codes for CASSLRALETQYF.

This clone showed up many times. This chain links TRBV28 with TRBJ1-1; D call uncertain. The CDR3 length is 14 residues. The V gene's germline CDR1 is MDHEN and CDR2 SYDVKM. Trimming cost V 4 bases and J 9 bases, with 18 bases left between them. The CDR3 DNA reads TGTGCCAGCAGTTCCTCCGGGAGCTCAAGAAAAGCTTTCTTT. Translated: CASSSSGSSRKAFF.

The DNA of the CDR3 is TGCAGTGCTAGAAGGGGAGAGACCCAGTACTTC. It translates to CSARRGETQYF. This sequence joins TRBV20-1 and TRBJ2-5; possibly TRBD1 for D (5 bases). V shed 2 bases and J shed 4 bases, with 5 bases lying between them. Germline CDR1 and CDR2: DFQATT and SNEGSKA (reference sequence). CDR3 length: 11 amino acids.

This chain uses TRBV28 with TRBJ1-5; D is undetermined. Germline lookup yields CDR1 MDHEN and CDR2 SYDVKM. This CDR3 is 12 amino acids long. V was shortened by 3 bases and J by 13 bases, with 13 bases between the two germline ends. The CDR3 region has the DNA TGTGCCAGCAGTTTGGCCCGGGGAAGGCAGCATTTT. It specifies CASSLARGRQHF.

This clone occurred many times. The rearrangement uses TRBV5-1 and TRBJ1-2; D unclear. The CDR3 contains 15 residues. V lost 3 bases and J 0 bases, leaving 12 bases between the germline ends. Germline CDR1 is SGHRS and CDR2 is YFSETQ. DNA for the CDR3: TGCGCCAGCAGCTCCGGGTCCTTGTCTAACTATGGCTACACCTTC. Amino acid sequence: CASSSGSLSNYGYTF.

This chain uses TRBV11-2 with TRBJ2-1, with 9 bases fitting TRBD2. The CDR3 length is 15 residues. Germline CDR1 reads SGHAT; CDR2 reads FQNNGV. V was pared by 1 base and J by 9 bases, with 7 bases of the junction left unmatched. The CDR3 loop is CASSLGGGGVVEQFF. The CDR3 nucleotides are TGTGCCAGCAGCTTAGGCGGGGGGGGAGTGGTTGAGCAGTTCTTC.